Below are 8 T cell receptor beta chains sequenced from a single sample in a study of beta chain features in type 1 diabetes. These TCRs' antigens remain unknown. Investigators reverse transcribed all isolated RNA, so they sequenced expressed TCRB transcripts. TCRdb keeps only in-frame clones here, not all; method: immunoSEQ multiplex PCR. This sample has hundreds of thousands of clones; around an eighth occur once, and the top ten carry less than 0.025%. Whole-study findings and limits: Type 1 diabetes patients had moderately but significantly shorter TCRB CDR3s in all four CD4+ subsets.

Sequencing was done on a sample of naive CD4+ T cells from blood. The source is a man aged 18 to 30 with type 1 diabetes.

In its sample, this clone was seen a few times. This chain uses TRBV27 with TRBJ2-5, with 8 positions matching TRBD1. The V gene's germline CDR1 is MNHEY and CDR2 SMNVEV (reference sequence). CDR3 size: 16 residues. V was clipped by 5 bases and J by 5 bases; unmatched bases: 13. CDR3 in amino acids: CASSPRPGGRGETQYF. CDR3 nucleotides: TGTGCCAGCAGTCCCCGCCCAGGGGGCAGGGGCGAGACCCAGTACTTC.

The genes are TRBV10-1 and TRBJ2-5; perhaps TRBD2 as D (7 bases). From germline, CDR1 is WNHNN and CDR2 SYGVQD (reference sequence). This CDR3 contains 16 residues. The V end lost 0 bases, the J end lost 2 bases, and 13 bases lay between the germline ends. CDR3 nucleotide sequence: TGCGCCAGCAGTGAGTCTCGGGGGGCTCTACAAGAGACCCAGTACTTC. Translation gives CASSESRGALQETQYF.

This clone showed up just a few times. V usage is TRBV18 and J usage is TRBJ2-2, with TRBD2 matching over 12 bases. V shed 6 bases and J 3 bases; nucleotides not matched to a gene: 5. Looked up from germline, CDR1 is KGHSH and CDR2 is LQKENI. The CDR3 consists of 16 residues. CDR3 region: CASSPRLAGDTGELFF. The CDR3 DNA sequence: TGTGCCAGCTCCCCAAGACTAGCGGGGGACACCGGGGAGCTGTTTTTT.

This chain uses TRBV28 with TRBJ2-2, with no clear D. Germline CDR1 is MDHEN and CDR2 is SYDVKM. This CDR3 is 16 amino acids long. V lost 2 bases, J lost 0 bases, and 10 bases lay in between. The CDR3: CASSLIFPSNTGELFF. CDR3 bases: TGTGCCAGCAGTTTAATTTTCCCGTCGAACACCGGGGAGCTGTTTTTT.

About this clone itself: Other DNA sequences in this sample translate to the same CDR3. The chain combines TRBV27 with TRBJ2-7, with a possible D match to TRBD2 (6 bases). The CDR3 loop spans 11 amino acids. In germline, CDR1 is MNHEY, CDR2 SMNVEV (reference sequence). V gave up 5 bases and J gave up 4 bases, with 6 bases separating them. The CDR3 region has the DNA TGTGCCAGCAGTCGGGGGTACGAGCAGTACTTC. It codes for CASSRGYEQYF.

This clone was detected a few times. The CDR3 nucleotides read TGTGCCAGCAGAGGCGACGATTCGAACACCGGGGAGCTGTTTTTT. Translation gives CASRGDDSNTGELFF. The chain carries TRBV7-9 and TRBJ2-2; D gene ambiguous. The germline V gene encodes CDR1 SEHNR and CDR2 FQNEAQ (reference sequence). The length of the CDR3 is 15 residues. V dropped 6 bases and J dropped 0 bases, with 11 bases sitting between them.

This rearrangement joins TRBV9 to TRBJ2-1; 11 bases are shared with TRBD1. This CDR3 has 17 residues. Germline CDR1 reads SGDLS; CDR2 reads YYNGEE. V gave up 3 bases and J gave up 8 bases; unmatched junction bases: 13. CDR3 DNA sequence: TGTGCCAGCAGCGAACGGACAGGGGGCGCCCCTTGGGATGAGCAGTTCTTC. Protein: CASSERTGGAPWDEQFF. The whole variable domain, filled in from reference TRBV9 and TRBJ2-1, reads DSGVTQTPKHLITATGQRVTLRCSPRSGDLSVYWYQQSLDQGLQFLIQYYNGEERAKGNILERFSAQQFPDLHSELNLSSLELGDSALYFCASSERTGGAPWDEQFFGPGTRLTVL.

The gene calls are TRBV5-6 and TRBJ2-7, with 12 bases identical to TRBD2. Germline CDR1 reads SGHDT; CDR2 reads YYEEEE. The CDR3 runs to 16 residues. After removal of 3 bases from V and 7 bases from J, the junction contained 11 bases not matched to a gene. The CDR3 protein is CASSSGLAGTPGEQYF. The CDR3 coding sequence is TGTGCCAGCAGCTCCGGACTAGCGGGGACCCCAGGAGAGCAGTACTTC.